This T cell receptor (beta chain) was sequenced during a study of shared clonotypes between healthy human individuals. Repertoires were generated with immunoSEQ multiplex PCR, while TCRdb's copy carries only in-frame clones and drops some. The sample lists millions of clones, approximately 95% occurring once. Trimming stripped 0 bases from V and 3 bases from J, with 6 bases between. This CDR3 spans 15 amino acids. The germline V gene encodes CDR1 SGHTA and CDR2 FQGNSA. CD45RO negativity and positive selection for CCR7 defined naive CD8 cells, a population that excluded terminally differentiated effector memory CD45RA+ cells.

Source material: naive CD8+ T cells sorted from blood. The source is a man between 18 and 35 years old in good health. The chain uses TRBV7-2 and TRBJ2-6; D not certain. CDR3 amino acids: CASSLAGLGANVLTF. The CDR3 nucleotides are TGTGCCAGCAGCTTAGCAGGTCTTGGGGCCAACGTCCTGACTTTC.